Listed below are T cell receptor beta chains from one sample, sequenced in a study of cytomegalovirus exposure and HLA in healthy donors. Some clones are missing from TCRdb's copy, which holds only in-frame ones; the method was immunoSEQ multiplex PCR. The data show under 250,000 clones, with approximately 87% seen just once and less than 3% held by the top ten. The sequenced material came from PBMCs. The receptor set was obtained from a man younger than 35 in good health and CMV-seronegative. Each CDR3 is given with its conserved first and last residue. A D gene is named only where the DNA matches it firmly. Size is stated for part of the rows, as once, few or many counts, or as a class when the clone is expanded.

>TRBV27|TRBD1|-
CASSWTGQGHSNQPQHF
>TRBV28|-|-
CASIGRVDSNQPQHF
>TRBV6-5|-|-
CASSYSPEPGELFF
>TRBV30|-|-
CAWSVGWAGNSPLHF
>TRBV27|-|-
CASSLGSNYEQYF
>TRBV4-3|-|medium-sized
CASSQNRALEQYF
>TRBV7-8|-|-
CASSLDLAREQYF
>TRBV30|TRBD2|-
CAWRLAGAETQYF
>TRBV7-9|TRBD1|-
CASSLGQGNEKLFF
>TRBV6-5|-|-
CASSHQGRAYEQYF
>TRBV5-6|TRBD1|once
CASSSLRDRGPGELFF
>TRBV5-1|TRBD1|-
CASSRDRGEQYF
>TRBV30|-|-
CAWGTVNTEAFF
>TRBV2|TRBD1|few
CASGQGQPQHF
>TRBV6-4|TRBD2|-
CASSSGRAGETQYF
>TRBV21-1|-|few
CARVGTSSSPYEQYF
>TRBV7-8|TRBD1|once
CASSLTVLGQGYGYTF
>TRBV27|TRBD2|-
CASSLLAGVSYEQYF
>TRBV6-1|TRBD1|-
CASSEPDRLHYGYTF
>TRBV4-3|-|-
CASSQDRRVGYTF
>TRBV7-2|-|few
CASSFAGLVEQFF
>TRBV30|TRBD1|-
CAWTRTGGADTQYF
>TRBV7-2|TRBD1|-
CASSPQRQGSGTQYF
>TRBV28|-|-
CASSSGGEAVGAFF
>TRBV4-1|-|-
CASSQYRASYEQYF
>TRBV28|TRBD1|-
CASKGGTGGAYGYTF
>TRBV5-1|TRBD1|-
CASSLLTGGNTEAFF
>TRBV5-1|TRBD1|-
CASSFRDRVPYEQYF
>TRBV6-5|TRBD2|-
CASRRRGDTGELFF
>TRBV10-1|TRBD2|-
CASSQGASGADEQFF
>TRBV5-6|-|-
CASSLGRSSYNEQFF
>TRBV15|-|-
CATREGEGLWNTEAFF
>TRBV13|TRBD1|-
CASRRTGDYGYTF
>TRBV5-1|TRBD2|-
CASSLPSGGVNEQFF
>TRBV5-1|TRBD1|-
CASSLAWTGVGELFF
>TRBV5-6|TRBD2|-
CASSFRGRGETQYF
>TRBV7-2|-|-
CASSLGAGPIYEQYF
>TRBV27|-|-
CASTEGPDPYNEQFF
>TRBV7-3|-|once
CASSLNSAETQYF
>TRBV27|-|-
CASSLQGLAVIGEQFF
>TRBV5-6|TRBD2|-
CASTRSGTSGSEQFF
>TRBV7-9|-|few
CASSFKRRTGGNTIYF
>TRBV2|TRBD2|-
CAGRDSGSAYQETQYF
>TRBV15|-|-
CATSRGGSGRTNEQFF
>TRBV9|-|-
CASSVAGALGAGELFF
>TRBV27|-|-
CASSFATPWGESNEQYF
>TRBV5-5|-|-
CASSFGIGELFF
>TRBV5-4|-|-
CASSPIGVTDTQYF
>TRBV27|TRBD1|-
CASRLSNLPGQTYHGYTF
>TRBV27|-|-
CASSPMQGLEQFF
>TRBV18|-|-
CASSPRDGSGNNQPQHF
>TRBV7-7|TRBD1|-
CASSPGGSSPLHF
>TRBV7-9|-|-
CASSLADSRLWTQYF